This is a list of T cell receptor beta chains from one sample in a study of shared clonotypes between healthy human individuals. Measured with immunoSEQ multiplex PCR; TCRdb has only the in-frame clones, and not every one. The sample records approximately 1.9 million clones, 93% being singletons. Sample: naive CD8+ T cells from PBMCs. All receptors come from a man younger than 35 in good health. Some clones in this sample may be carry-over from other donors' samples. Both conserved end residues are part of each CDR3. The D gene is left open where the match is weak. Rows give clone size only sometimes, using once, few, many, or a class for an expanded clone.

v_call: TRBV4-1
j_call: TRBJ1-2
d_call: TRBD1
clone_size: -
cdr3_nt: TGCGCCAGCAGCCAAGATCGATCCAGGGGGTTTGGCTACACCTTC
cdr3_aa: CASSQDRSRGFGYTF

v_call: TRBV27
j_call: TRBJ1-4
d_call: TRBD1
clone_size: -
cdr3_nt: TGTGCCAGCAGTTTATCTATCTGGGACAGTAATGAAAAACTGTTTTTT
cdr3_aa: CASSLSIWDSNEKLFF

v_call: TRBV9
j_call: TRBJ1-6
d_call: -
clone_size: once
cdr3_nt: TGTGCCAGCAGCGTAGGTTCCACAGGGCCTAATTCACCCCTCCACTTT
cdr3_aa: CASSVGSTGPNSPLHF

v_call: TRBV28
j_call: TRBJ2-1
d_call: -
clone_size: -
cdr3_nt: TGTGCCAGCAGTTTCCTCCTACCCTCCAATGAGCAGTTCTTC
cdr3_aa: CASSFLLPSNEQFF

v_call: TRBV25-1
j_call: TRBJ2-3
d_call: TRBD2
clone_size: -
cdr3_nt: TGTGCCAGCAGTGATCGGGCGGGAGGGGTGTCGGGCACAGATACGCAGTATTTT
cdr3_aa: CASSDRAGGVSGTDTQYF

v_call: TRBV13
j_call: TRBJ2-2
d_call: TRBD2
clone_size: -
cdr3_nt: TGTGCCAGCAGCTTACGATCGACTAGCGGGGCCGCGAACACCGGGGAGCTGTTTTTT
cdr3_aa: CASSLRSTSGAANTGELFF

v_call: TRBV5-5
j_call: TRBJ1-2
d_call: -
clone_size: -
cdr3_nt: TGTGCCAGCAGCTTCAGTGGCGGCAGCACTATTGGCTACACCTTC
cdr3_aa: CASSFSGGSTIGYTF

v_call: TRBV30
j_call: TRBJ1-2
d_call: TRBD1
clone_size: -
cdr3_nt: TGTGCCTGCAGGGGGTTAAACTATGGCTACACCTTC
cdr3_aa: CACRGLNYGYTF

v_call: TRBV29-1
j_call: TRBJ2-7
d_call: -
clone_size: -
cdr3_nt: TGCAGCGTCGTCCCGGGAAACGGGGAGCAGTACTTC
cdr3_aa: CSVVPGNGEQYF

v_call: TRBV5-1
j_call: TRBJ2-7
d_call: -
clone_size: -
cdr3_nt: TGCGCCAGCAGCTTCTCCGCGCAGGGATACGAGCAGTACTTC
cdr3_aa: CASSFSAQGYEQYF

v_call: TRBV19
j_call: TRBJ2-2
d_call: -
clone_size: few
cdr3_nt: TGTGCCATAAGGGTCCCTGCCGGGGAGCTGTTTTTT
cdr3_aa: CAIRVPAGELFF

v_call: TRBV7-2
j_call: TRBJ2-5
d_call: -
clone_size: -
cdr3_nt: TGTGCCAGCAGCTCAACCGGGGGCGCGGAGACCCAGTACTTC
cdr3_aa: CASSSTGGAETQYF

v_call: TRBV7-9
j_call: TRBJ2-3
d_call: -
clone_size: -
cdr3_nt: TGTGCCTCGCGGCCCTACACAGATACGCAGTATTTT
cdr3_aa: CASRPYTDTQYF

v_call: TRBV9
j_call: TRBJ2-1
d_call: TRBD2
clone_size: -
cdr3_nt: TGTGCCAGCAGCCTGGGCGGGGGACAGCAGTTCTTC
cdr3_aa: CASSLGGGQQFF

v_call: TRBV6-1
j_call: TRBJ1-5
d_call: -
clone_size: -
cdr3_nt: TGTGCCAGCAGTCAGGGACGCCATCAGCCCCAGCATTTT
cdr3_aa: CASSQGRHQPQHF

v_call: TRBV19
j_call: TRBJ2-7
d_call: TRBD1
clone_size: -
cdr3_nt: TGTGCCAGTAGTATCCCGGGACAGGGAGGTTCGACCACCTACGAGCAGTACTTC
cdr3_aa: CASSIPGQGGSTTYEQYF

v_call: TRBV11-2
j_call: TRBJ1-1
d_call: TRBD1
clone_size: once
cdr3_nt: TGTGCCAGCAGCCTCCGGGACAGGAACACTGAAGCTTTCTTT
cdr3_aa: CASSLRDRNTEAFF

v_call: TRBV19
j_call: TRBJ2-1
d_call: -
clone_size: -
cdr3_nt: TGTGCCAGTAGTATCGGTAGCGGAGCCTACAATGAGCAGTTCTTC
cdr3_aa: CASSIGSGAYNEQFF

v_call: TRBV28
j_call: TRBJ2-3
d_call: TRBD2
clone_size: -
cdr3_nt: TGTGCCAGCAGTTTCATCGGCGGGAGGGCCACAGATACGCAGTATTTT
cdr3_aa: CASSFIGGRATDTQYF

v_call: TRBV5-4
j_call: TRBJ1-1
d_call: -
clone_size: once
cdr3_nt: TGTGCCAGCAGCTTGGAATCCCTTGAAGCTTTCTTT
cdr3_aa: CASSLESLEAFF

v_call: TRBV27
j_call: TRBJ2-7
d_call: -
clone_size: once
cdr3_nt: TGTGCCACCCGACAGAGCTACGAGCAGTACTTC
cdr3_aa: CATRQSYEQYF

v_call: TRBV15
j_call: TRBJ2-7
d_call: -
clone_size: once
cdr3_nt: TGTGCCACCAGCAGCGGGGTAGCCTACGAGCAGTACTTC
cdr3_aa: CATSSGVAYEQYF

v_call: TRBV7-9
j_call: TRBJ1-2
d_call: -
clone_size: once
cdr3_nt: TGTGCCAGCAGCTTCCCTCCAGAGGGCTATGGCTACACCTTC
cdr3_aa: CASSFPPEGYGYTF

v_call: TRBV28
j_call: TRBJ2-7
d_call: -
clone_size: -
cdr3_nt: TGTGCCAGCAGTGCTCTTGGTTGGACCTACGAGCAGTACTTC
cdr3_aa: CASSALGWTYEQYF

v_call: TRBV28
j_call: TRBJ2-7
d_call: -
clone_size: -
cdr3_nt: TGTGCCAGCAGTTCCCCCGGGGTCTGGTCCTACGAGCAGTACTTC
cdr3_aa: CASSSPGVWSYEQYF

v_call: TRBV19
j_call: TRBJ2-7
d_call: TRBD1
clone_size: -
cdr3_nt: TGTGCCAGTAGTATAATTCTTCAGGGGGCGCAAGAGCAGTACTTC
cdr3_aa: CASSIILQGAQEQYF

v_call: TRBV28
j_call: TRBJ2-1
d_call: -
clone_size: -
cdr3_nt: TGTGCCAGCAGTTTATTTGTAAATCGCGATGAGCAGTTCTTC
cdr3_aa: CASSLFVNRDEQFF

v_call: TRBV7-2
j_call: TRBJ1-1
d_call: -
clone_size: -
cdr3_nt: TGTGCCAGCAGCCCGATCTGGGGTCGCACTGAAGCTTTCTTT
cdr3_aa: CASSPIWGRTEAFF

v_call: TRBV20-1
j_call: TRBJ2-1
d_call: -
clone_size: -
cdr3_nt: TGCAGTGCTAGAGCCGAGCAGTTCTTC
cdr3_aa: CSARAEQFF

v_call: TRBV7-9
j_call: TRBJ2-3
d_call: -
clone_size: -
cdr3_nt: TGTGCCAGCAGCCCCACAGGGATTAGCACAGATACGCAGTATTTT
cdr3_aa: CASSPTGISTDTQYF